This passage covers 19 T cell receptor beta chains from one sample sequenced in a study of blood T cells in healthy people across ages. The authors ran a second PCR of 7 to 11 cycles using a sample-barcoded 5' primer and a J-beta primer mix. A single record per CDR3 protein comes from TCRdb applying MiXCR to the 5' RACE reads. The sample yields hundreds of thousands of distinct CDR3 sequences, about half seen once. Sequencing was carried out using blood. Receptor source: an older woman in good health.

CDR3 in amino acids: CSATGGLAKETQYF. As DNA, the CDR3 is TGCAGCGCAACAGGGGGACTAGCAAAAGAGACCCAGTACTTC. The J gene is TRBJ2-5, the V gene TRBV29-1, with a weak D call TRBD2 (9 bases). Germline CDR1 SQVTM, CDR2 ANQGSEA. The CDR3 extends over 14 amino acids. V was trimmed by 7 bases and J by 3 bases, leaving 18 bases between them.

The chain combines TRBV6-6 with TRBJ2-7; 9 nucleotides line up with TRBD1. The CDR3 runs 15 residues. Losses at the gene ends were 6 bases for V and 1 base for J; bases not matched to a gene: 7. The germline V gene has CDR1 MNHNY and CDR2 SVGAGI (reference sequence). CDR3 bases: TGTGCCAGCAGACCCGGGACAGGGAGATCCTACGAGCAGTACTTC. Its protein product is CASRPGTGRSYEQYF.

In its sample, this clonotype was seen once. This sequence may be a read error, since a much larger clone differs from it by one base. CDR3 DNA sequence: TGCGCCAGCAGCCAAGGCGGGCTTCAAGGTGAGCAGTTCTTC. Protein product: CASSQGGLQGEQFF. The chain is built from TRBV4-3 and TRBJ2-1, with D tentatively TRBD2 (5 bases). Trimming took 1 base from V and 9 from J, leaving 13 bases between them. The V gene's germline CDR1 is LGHNA and CDR2 YSLEER. CDR3 length: 14 residues.

J is TRBJ1-5 and V is TRBV3-1; possibly TRBD1 for D (5 bases). The CDR3 covers 14 residues. Germline values: CDR1 LGHDT, CDR2 YNNKEL (reference sequence). Trimming cost V 4 bases and J 4 bases, with 11 bases left between them. The CDR3 sequence is CASSLGTSNQPQHF. CDR3 DNA: TGTGCCAGCAGCCTCGGGACGTCTAATCAGCCCCAGCATTTT.

This sequence joins TRBV7-9 and TRBJ2-4, with TRBD1 matching over 12 bases. Gene TRBJ2-5 matches the end of the DNA better, so the J call may be wrong. CDR1 SEHNR and CDR2 FQNEAQ come from the germline V gene (reference sequence). CDR3 length equals 16 residues. The CDR3 coding sequence is TGTGCCAGCAGGAGGGACAGGGGGCGTTCAGCCGAGACCCAGTACTTC. Its protein product is CASRRDRGRSAETQYF.

Of note for this clonotype: This clone may be a read error of a much larger clone one base away. This sequence joins TRBV4-2 and TRBJ2-5; 7 nucleotides align to TRBD2. Germline V CDR1 and CDR2: LGHNA, YNFKEQ. The trim removed 6 bases at V and 11 bases at J, leaving 12 bases unmatched. The CDR3 sequence is 13 residues long. The CDR3 spells CASSSGPNNEQYF. Here the CDR3 DNA reads TGTGCCAGCAGTAGCGGGCCCAACAATGAGCAGTACTTC.

The genes are TRBV6-6 and TRBJ2-1; 11 nucleotides align to TRBD2. Per the germline V gene, CDR1 is MNHNY and CDR2 is SVGAGI (reference sequence). V shed 6 bases, J shed 3 bases, and the junction held 7 bases outside the gene matches. This CDR3 spans 16 amino acids. Here the CDR3 reads CASRLTSGRFYNEQFF. The CDR3 nucleotides read TGTGCCAGCAGACTAACTAGCGGGAGATTCTACAATGAGCAGTTCTTC.

This clonotype showed up just a few times. The gene calls are TRBV6-2 or TRBV6-3 and TRBJ1-4; the D is unclear. The CDR3 is 14 amino acids. V lost 2 bases to trimming and J lost 5 bases, with 9 bases between them. Germline V gene data show CDR1 as MNHEY and CDR2 as SVGEGT. The CDR3 sequence is CASSYIGLNEKLFF. For the CDR3, the DNA is TGTGCCAGCAGTTACATCGGACTGAATGAAAAACTGTTTTTT.

This clonotype was observed a handful of times. The gene calls are TRBV20-1 and TRBJ2-7; no clear D gene. CDR1 and CDR2 (germline): DFQATT, SNEGSKA (reference sequence). Between the trimmed V and J ends, which lost 8 bases and 0 bases, there was a span of 11 bases. The CDR3 contains 12 residues. CDR3 region: CSLMPDSYEQYF. CDR3 nucleotides: TGCAGTCTTATGCCAGACTCCTACGAGCAGTACTTC.

This clonotype came up a few times. The chain recombines TRBV5-1 with TRBJ2-1, with 7 bases lining up with TRBD2. The CDR3 has 15 residues. V shed 2 bases and J 9 bases; nucleotides not matched to a gene: 11. CDR1 is SGHRS and CDR2 is YFSETQ in the germline V gene. CDR3 region: CASSLVGGPSGEQFF. CDR3 nucleotide sequence: TGCGCCAGCAGCTTAGTGGGAGGGCCCTCGGGTGAGCAGTTCTTC. The full variable domain, its missing parts supplied by reference TRBV5-1 and TRBJ2-1, is KAGVTQTPRYLIKTRGQQVTLSCSPISGHRSVSWYQQTPGQGLQFLFEYFSETQRNKGNFPGRFSGRQFSNSRSEMNVSTLELGDSALYLCASSLVGGPSGEQFFGPGTRLTVL.

The CDR3: CASSFDSFGAKNIQYF. As DNA, the CDR3 is TGTGCCAGCAGCTTCGATTCGTTTGGGGCCAAAAACATTCAGTACTTC. This chain links TRBV7-9 with TRBJ2-4; unclear D gene. Germline CDR1 reads SEHNR; CDR2 reads FQNEAQ (reference sequence). Trimming stripped 3 bases from V and 1 base from J, with 13 bases between. This CDR3 comprises 16 residues. Drawing the rest from reference TRBV7-9 and TRBJ2-4, the complete variable domain is DTGVSQNPRHKITKRGQNVTFRCDPISEHNRLYWYRQTLGQGPEFLTYFQNEAQLEKSRLLSDRFSAERPKGSFSTLEIQRTEQGDSAMYLCASSFDSFGAKNIQYFGAGTRLSVL.

The chain combines TRBV20-1 with TRBJ1-5; 9 bases align to TRBD1. With 7 bases clipped from V and 3 bases from J, the junction kept 10 bases outside the gene matches. The length of the CDR3 is 15 residues. CDR1 is DFQATT, CDR2 SNEGSKA, per germline (reference sequence). The CDR3 is CSVPKGQGFNQPQHF. For the CDR3, the DNA is TGCAGTGTCCCCAAGGGACAGGGTTTCAATCAGCCCCAGCATTTT.

This clonotype appeared a few times. For the CDR3, the DNA is TGTGCCAGCAGCCAGAGACTAGCGGTCTACAATGAGCAGTTCTTC. Its protein product is CASSQRLAVYNEQFF. This sequence joins TRBV4-2 and TRBJ2-1, with TRBD2 matching 9 bases. Germline V CDR1 and CDR2: LGHNA, YNFKEQ. CDR3 length equals 15 residues. The V and J ends lost 3 bases and 3 bases, in that order; junction bases with no gene match: 3.

This clonotype was picked up a small number of times. This chain links TRBV4-3 with TRBJ2-3, with a tentative D call TRBD2 (5 bases). Looked up from germline, CDR1 is LGHNA and CDR2 is YSLEER. The CDR3 runs 13 residues. Between the trimmed V and J ends, which lost 4 bases and 2 bases, there was a span of 7 bases. The CDR3 region is CASSRTFTDTQYF. The CDR3 nucleotides are TGCGCCAGCAGCCGGACTTTCACAGATACGCAGTATTTT.

This clonotype was found once. One junction end disagrees with the germline gene, perhaps due to a read error. V usage is TRBV5-1 and J usage is TRBJ2-1; D is perhaps TRBD2 (5 bases). Germline CDR1 is SGHRS and CDR2 is YFSETQ. The CDR3 is 16 residues long. The CDR3 reads CAGSLGGPSSYNEQFF. CDR3 bases: TGCGCCGGCAGCTTGGGCGGGCCTAGCTCCTACAATGAGCAGTTCTTC.

This chain links TRBV14 with TRBJ2-1, with D possibly called TRBD1 or TRBD2 (5 bases each). Germline assignment: CDR1 SGHDN and CDR2 FVKESK. Between the trimmed V and J ends, which lost 4 bases and 4 bases, there was a span of 14 bases. The CDR3 length is 15 residues. CDR3 sequence (DNA): TGTGCCAGCAGCCGTGGGGGAATGCTGTACAATGAGCAGTTCTTC. It yields the protein CASSRGGMLYNEQFF.

This chain links TRBV30 with TRBJ2-1, with TRBD1 matching 7 bases. V trimming: 6 bases; J trimming: 4 bases; junction bases outside the gene matches: 6. The CDR3 loop spans 13 amino acids. Germline assignment: CDR1 GTSNPN and CDR2 SVGIG (reference sequence). The CDR3 coding sequence is TGTGCCTGTGAGGGACAGCCTTACAATGAGCAGTTCTTC. Amino acid sequence: CACEGQPYNEQFF. Together with reference TRBV30 and TRBJ2-1, the CDR3 gives the full variable domain: SQTIHQWPATLVQPVGSPLSLECTVEGTSNPNLYWYRQAAGRGLQLLFYSVGIGQISSEVPQNLSASRPQDRQFILSSKKLLLSDSGFYLCACEGQPYNEQFFGPGTRLTVL.

This clonotype was seen a handful of times. The chain is built from TRBV7-9 and TRBJ2-5; 7 nucleotides line up with TRBD1. Germline V lookup: CDR1 SEHNR, CDR2 FQNEAQ (reference sequence). J was trimmed by 4 bases and V by 2 bases; bases with no gene match: 10. The CDR3 covers 16 residues. The CDR3 bases are TGTGCCAGCAGCTTACGCGGCAGGGGGTCAGTAGAGACCCAGTACTTC. It encodes CASSLRGRGSVETQYF.

The genes are TRBV20-1 and TRBJ2-1, with D possibly matching TRBD2 (6 bases). V gave up 5 bases and J gave up 13 bases, with 21 bases separating them. CDR1 DFQATT and CDR2 SNEGSKA come from the germline V gene (reference sequence). This CDR3 spans 13 amino acids. This chain's CDR3 is CSALGGTQETQFF. In DNA, the CDR3 is TGCAGTGCTCTTGGGGGGACCCAAGAGACTCAGTTCTTC.